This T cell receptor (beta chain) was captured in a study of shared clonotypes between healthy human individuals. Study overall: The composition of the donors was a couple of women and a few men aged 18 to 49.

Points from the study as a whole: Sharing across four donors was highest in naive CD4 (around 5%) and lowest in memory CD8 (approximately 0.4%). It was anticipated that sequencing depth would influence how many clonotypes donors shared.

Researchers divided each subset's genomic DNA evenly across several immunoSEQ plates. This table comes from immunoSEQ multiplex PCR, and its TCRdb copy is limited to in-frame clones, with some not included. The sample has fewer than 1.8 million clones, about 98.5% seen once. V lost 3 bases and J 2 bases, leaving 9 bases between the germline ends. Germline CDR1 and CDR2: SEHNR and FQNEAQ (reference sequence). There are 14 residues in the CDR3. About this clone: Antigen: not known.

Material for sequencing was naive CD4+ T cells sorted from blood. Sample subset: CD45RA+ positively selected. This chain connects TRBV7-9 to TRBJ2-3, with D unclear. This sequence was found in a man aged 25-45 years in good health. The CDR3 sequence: CASSFNGPTDTQYF. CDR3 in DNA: TGTGCCAGCAGCTTTAACGGGCCCACAGATACGCAGTATTTT.